One sample yielded the 16 T cell receptor beta chains listed below, sequenced in a study of blood T cell repertoires in COVID-19. Libraries were prepared by immunoSEQ multiplex PCR; TCRdb keeps only in-frame clonotypes and omits some of them. This table holds about 290,000 clones, just under 90% found once. The sample taken for sequencing was peripheral blood. The origin of the receptors is a woman aged 25 to 39 with COVID-19, enrolled during active disease.

The V gene is TRBV24-1, the J gene TRBJ2-2; TRBD1 is a possible D gene (5 bases). Trimming took 3 bases from V and 5 from J, leaving 12 bases between them. Germline CDR1 reads KGHDR; CDR2 reads SFDVKD. CDR3 length: 15 residues. For the CDR3, the DNA is TGTGCCACCAGTGATCCCAGGGTACGGACCGGGGAGCTGTTTTTT. Amino acids: CATSDPRVRTGELFF.

The gene calls are TRBV2 and TRBJ1-2; no clear D gene. The germline V gene encodes CDR1 SNHLY and CDR2 FYNNEI. The CDR3 loop spans 16 amino acids. Between the trimmed V and J ends, which lost 5 bases and 2 bases, there was a span of 18 bases. The CDR3 DNA reads as TGTGCCAGCAGTCGGTCAAGGAGTCAACTAAACTATGGCTACACCTTC. Protein product: CASSRSRSQLNYGYTF.

This chain connects TRBV3-1 (or the pseudogene TRBV3-2) to TRBJ1-4, with TRBD1 matching over 9 bases. The trim removed 1 base at V and 8 bases at J, leaving 8 bases unmatched. The CDR3 consists of 16 residues. Germline-derived CDR1 and CDR2 are LGHDT and YNNKEL (reference sequence). The CDR3 DNA follows: TGTGCCAGCAGCCAAGGACCGGGACAGGGACAAGAAAAACTGTTTTTT. As protein: CASSQGPGQGQEKLFF.

The chain combines TRBV7-9 with TRBJ2-4; D may be TRBD2 (6 bases). Germline-derived CDR1 and CDR2 are SEHNR and FQNEAQ (reference sequence). V was shortened by 6 bases and J by 3 bases, with 18 bases between the two germline ends. This CDR3 spans 16 amino acids. CDR3 DNA: TGTGCCAGCAGTTACCTAGCGAGAGTAGGCAAAAACATTCAGTACTTC. It yields the protein CASSYLARVGKNIQYF. The full variable domain, rest sourced from reference TRBV7-9 and TRBJ2-4, is DTGVSQNPRHKITKRGQNVTFRCDPISEHNRLYWYRQTLGQGPEFLTYFQNEAQLEKSRLLSDRFSAERPKGSFSTLEIQRTEQGDSAMYLCASSYLARVGKNIQYFGAGTRLSVL.

This clone was observed a single time. This sequence joins TRBV28 and TRBJ2-7, with TRBD1 identical over 8 bases. CDR1 is MDHEN and CDR2 is SYDVKM in the germline V gene. J lost 3 bases, V lost 5 bases, and 9 bases had no gene match. This CDR3 is built from 15 residues. The CDR3 protein is CASSATFRGLYEQYF. CDR3 DNA sequence: TGTGCCAGCAGTGCCACCTTCAGGGGGCTCTACGAGCAGTACTTC.

The chain recombines TRBV5-6 with TRBJ2-7; D gene ambiguous. This CDR3 spans 15 amino acids. CDR1 and CDR2 (germline): SGHDT, YYEEEE. The V gene lost 0 bases and the J gene lost 0 bases, with 10 bases spanning the gap. Written as DNA, the CDR3 is TGTGCCAGCAGCTTGGGTCAGGCAAGCTCCTACGAGCAGTACTTC. Protein product: CASSLGQASSYEQYF.

V is TRBV5-1 and J is TRBJ2-3; a weak D match, TRBD2 (7 bases). The CDR3 contains 14 residues. The germline V and J ends were trimmed by 4 bases and 5 bases, with 14 bases remaining between them. Germline loops: CDR1 SGHRS, CDR2 YFSETQ. The CDR3 here is CASSPAGAGDTQYF. The CDR3 coding sequence is TGCGCCAGCAGCCCGGCGGGGGCAGGAGATACGCAGTATTTT.

Turning to this clone: Different DNA sequences within this sample yield the same CDR3. The V gene is TRBV18, the J gene TRBJ1-2; D not certain. The CDR3 consists of 13 residues. Germline loops: CDR1 KGHSH, CDR2 LQKENI. Trimming left V 6 bases short and J 5 bases short, with 13 bases between. As DNA, the CDR3 is TGTGCCAGCTCCCCCGGAGGCCATTATGGCTACACCTTC. This encodes CASSPGGHYGYTF.

The CDR3 coding sequence is TGTGCCAGCAGCTTAGTACCCCTACCTGGAAACACCATATATTTT. Translation: CASSLVPLPGNTIYF. The V gene is TRBV11-2, the J gene TRBJ1-3; D not certain. The germline V gene has CDR1 SGHAT and CDR2 FQNNGV. The CDR3 loop spans 15 amino acids. V gave up 1 base and J gave up 2 bases, with 9 bases separating them. The whole variable domain, filled in from reference TRBV11-2 and TRBJ1-3, reads EAGVAQSPRYKIIEKRQSVAFWCNPISGHATLYWYQQILGQGPKLLIQFQNNGVVDDSQLPKDRFSAERLKGVDSTLKIQPAKLEDSAVYLCASSLVPLPGNTIYFGEGSWLTVV.

The chain's CDR3 is CASRRTGVGGHTF. In DNA form, the CDR3 reads TGTGCCAGCAGGAGAACAGGGGTCGGGGGCCACACCTTC. The chain recombines TRBV28 with TRBJ1-2; 7 nucleotides agree with TRBD1. The CDR3 totals 13 residues. Germline CDR1 MDHEN, CDR2 SYDVKM. Trimming cost V 6 bases and J 12 bases; bases outside gene matches: 13.

The V and J genes are TRBV27 and TRBJ1-2; the match to TRBD1 covers 7 bases. The CDR3 sequence is 15 residues long. Looked up from germline, CDR1 is MNHEY and CDR2 is SMNVEV (reference sequence). Trimming cost V 4 bases and J 4 bases; bases outside gene matches: 9. The CDR3 DNA follows: TGTGCCAGCAGTTCCGTAGGACAGGTAACCTATGGCTACACCTTC. Its protein product is CASSSVGQVTYGYTF.

CDR3 sequence (DNA): TGTGCCAGCAGCCCGACAGGGGTGACTGAAGCTTTCTTT. This gives the protein CASSPTGVTEAFF. The V and J genes are TRBV12-3 or TRBV12-4 and TRBJ1-1; 8 bases align to TRBD1. Trimming removed 6 bases from V and 5 bases from J; junction bases left unmatched: 5. The CDR3 spans 13 residues.

This chain connects TRBV5-1 to TRBJ2-2; 7 bases match TRBD1. The germline V gene encodes CDR1 SGHRS and CDR2 YFSETQ. This CDR3 contains 15 residues. Trimming cost V 4 bases and J 5 bases; bases outside gene matches: 8. CDR3 bases: TGCGCCAGCAGCCGACAGGGTCTAGGGACCGGGGAGCTGTTTTTT. Translating it yields CASSRQGLGTGELFF.

The chain employs TRBV5-4 and TRBJ1-5, with 8 bases lining up with TRBD1. The V and J ends lost 4 bases and 2 bases, in that order; junction bases with no gene match: 2. This CDR3 contains 14 residues. Germline V gene lookup returns CDR1 SGHNT and CDR2 YYREEE (reference sequence). CDR3: CASSPGQGNQPQHF. The CDR3 nucleotides are TGTGCCAGCAGCCCGGGACAGGGCAATCAGCCCCAGCATTTT.

The chain employs TRBV7-9 and TRBJ1-5; D uncertain. The germline V gene has CDR1 SEHNR and CDR2 FQNEAQ (reference sequence). The CDR3 consists of 14 residues. V dropped 5 bases and J dropped 3 bases, with 11 bases sitting between them. The CDR3: CASSPIASNQPQHF. In DNA form, the CDR3 reads TGTGCCAGCAGCCCCATAGCGTCCAATCAGCCCCAGCATTTT.

This clone was counted between two and nine times. V is TRBV29-1 and J is TRBJ2-7, with TRBD1 matching 9 bases. This CDR3 contains 14 residues. V lost 4 bases, J lost 3 bases, and 7 bases stayed unmatched. From germline, CDR1 is SQVTM and CDR2 ANQGSEA. The CDR3 reads CSVGRQGGNYEQYF. The CDR3, as DNA: TGCAGCGTTGGGAGACAGGGGGGGAACTACGAGCAGTACTTC.